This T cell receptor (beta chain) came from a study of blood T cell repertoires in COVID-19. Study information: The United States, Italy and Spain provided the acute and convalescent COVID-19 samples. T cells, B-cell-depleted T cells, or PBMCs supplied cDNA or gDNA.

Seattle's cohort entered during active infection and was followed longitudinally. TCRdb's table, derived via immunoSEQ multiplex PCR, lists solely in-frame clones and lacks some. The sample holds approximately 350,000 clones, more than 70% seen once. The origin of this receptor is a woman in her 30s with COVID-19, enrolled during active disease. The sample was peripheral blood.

The CDR3: CASSFRDRGETQYF. The CDR3 coding sequence is TGCGCCAGCAGCTTCAGGGACAGAGGAGAGACCCAGTACTTC. The genes are TRBV5-1 and TRBJ2-5, with 7 nucleotides matching TRBD1. Germline trimming cut 2 bases from V and 4 bases from J; bases unmatched to any gene: 5. The CDR3 spans 14 residues. Germline CDR1 is SGHRS and CDR2 is YFSETQ.